This is a list of T cell receptor beta chains from one sample in a study of CDR3 diversity in severe acne. In TCRdb, the PCR reads were re-called with MiXCR into one record per CDR3 protein. Of tens of thousands of distinct CDR3 sequences detected, 51% appear once; the ten largest clones hold approximately 15%. The sequencing input was blood. These receptor sequences come from a male donor in good health, without acne. Both conserved end residues are part of each CDR3. Fields, in order: CDR3 DNA, CDR3 protein, V gene, D gene, clone size, J gene. A D gene is named only where the DNA matches it firmly. Not all rows give a size; the values are once, few, many and, for expanded clones, a class.

cdr3_nt: TGCAGTGCTAGTACGGCTAGCGGGGGGTCGGGCACAGATACGCAGTATTTT
cdr3_aa: CSASTASGGSGTDTQYF
v_call: TRBV20-1
d_call: TRBD2
clone_size: .
j_call: TRBJ2-3

cdr3_nt: TGTGCCAGCAGGGCCGGGGGGTCTAACTATGGCTACACCTTC
cdr3_aa: CASRAGGSNYGYTF
v_call: TRBV25-1
d_call: .
clone_size: few
j_call: TRBJ1-2

cdr3_nt: TGTGCCAGTAGTATAGTAGGACTAGCGGGAGACGGGTACTACAATGAGCAGTTCTTC
cdr3_aa: CASSIVGLAGDGYYNEQFF
v_call: TRBV19
d_call: TRBD2
clone_size: .
j_call: TRBJ2-1

cdr3_nt: TGTGCCAGCAGTTCGACAGGCGAAGCTTTCTTT
cdr3_aa: CASSSTGEAFF
v_call: TRBV7-6
d_call: .
clone_size: many
j_call: TRBJ1-1

cdr3_nt: TGCAGCGTGACCCCCCGGGGACAGGTCTATGGCTACACCTTC
cdr3_aa: CSVTPRGQVYGYTF
v_call: TRBV29-1
d_call: TRBD1
clone_size: .
j_call: TRBJ1-2

cdr3_nt: TGTGCCAGCAGTGTCGTGTATAGCAATCAGCCCCAGCATTTT
cdr3_aa: CASSVVYSNQPQHF
v_call: TRBV2
d_call: .
clone_size: few
j_call: TRBJ1-5

cdr3_nt: TGTGCCAGCAGCGGGGGGTTTGGGGAGACCCAGTACTTC
cdr3_aa: CASSGGFGETQYF
v_call: TRBV9
d_call: .
clone_size: few
j_call: TRBJ2-5

cdr3_nt: TGTGCCAGTAACTTCAGGGGGTGGGGACGAAGCAATGCGGTATTTTTC
cdr3_aa: CASNFRGWGRSNAVFF
v_call: TRBV19
d_call: TRBD1
clone_size: .
j_call: TRBJ2-1

cdr3_nt: TGCGCCAGCAGCTTGCCGGCCCACGAAGCTTTCTTT
cdr3_aa: CASSLPAHEAFF
v_call: TRBV5-1
d_call: .
clone_size: .
j_call: TRBJ1-1

cdr3_nt: TGTGCCAGCAGCTCCCTAGGTAGCGGGCTTTACGAGCAGTACTTC
cdr3_aa: CASSSLGSGLYEQYF
v_call: TRBV7-2
d_call: TRBD2
clone_size: .
j_call: TRBJ2-7

cdr3_nt: TGTGCCAGCAGCTCCGGGACTAGGGAGACCCAGTACTTC
cdr3_aa: CASSSGTRETQYF
v_call: TRBV7-3
d_call: TRBD2
clone_size: .
j_call: TRBJ2-5

cdr3_nt: TGTGCCAGCAGCTCCGGACAGGGGGGGAACGAGCAGTACTTC
cdr3_aa: CASSSGQGGNEQYF
v_call: TRBV5-5
d_call: TRBD1
clone_size: .
j_call: TRBJ2-7

cdr3_nt: TGTGCCAGCAGCTTACCCATCGGGGAGCTGTTTTTT
cdr3_aa: CASSLPIGELFF
v_call: TRBV11-2
d_call: .
clone_size: .
j_call: TRBJ2-2

cdr3_nt: TGCGCCAGCCCGCGGCGGCCCCCCCACGAGCAGTACTTC
cdr3_aa: CASPRRPPHEQYF
v_call: TRBV5-1
d_call: .
clone_size: .
j_call: TRBJ2-7

cdr3_nt: TGTGCCAGCAGCTTATATTTGAACACTGAAGCTTTCTTT
cdr3_aa: CASSLYLNTEAFF
v_call: TRBV11-2
d_call: .
clone_size: many
j_call: TRBJ1-1

cdr3_nt: TGTGCCAGCAGTCGAACGCAGCGACCGGAGGAGACCCAGTACTTC
cdr3_aa: CASSRTQRPEETQYF
v_call: TRBV3-1
d_call: .
clone_size: many
j_call: TRBJ2-5

cdr3_nt: TGTGCCACCAGCAGATCGGGACTCCCGGGCTCCTACGAGCAGTACTTC
cdr3_aa: CATSRSGLPGSYEQYF
v_call: TRBV15
d_call: .
clone_size: .
j_call: TRBJ2-7

cdr3_nt: TGTGCCAGCAGCTTAGACCCGGTACGGGAGACCCAGTACTTC
cdr3_aa: CASSLDPVRETQYF
v_call: TRBV7-2
d_call: .
clone_size: .
j_call: TRBJ2-5

cdr3_nt: TGTGCCAGCAGTTACTGGGACAGCTCCTACGAGCAGTACTTC
cdr3_aa: CASSYWDSSYEQYF
v_call: TRBV6-5
d_call: TRBD1
clone_size: medium-sized
j_call: TRBJ2-7

cdr3_nt: TGTGCCAGCAGCGGCGCCGGGACCAGCGCTCTCTCGGAGCAGTACTTC
cdr3_aa: CASSGAGTSALSEQYF
v_call: TRBV11-2
d_call: .
clone_size: .
j_call: TRBJ2-5

cdr3_nt: TGTGCCAGTAGCAAACTAGGGTTAAGCTCCTACAATGAGCAGTTCTTC
cdr3_aa: CASSKLGLSSYNEQFF
v_call: TRBV19
d_call: .
clone_size: many
j_call: TRBJ2-1

cdr3_nt: TGTGCCAGCAGCGTAAGGGGCGGGGGCACTGAAGCTTTCTTT
cdr3_aa: CASSVRGGGTEAFF
v_call: TRBV9
d_call: .
clone_size: many
j_call: TRBJ1-1

cdr3_nt: TGTGCCAGCAGCGGAGTGGGGGGACAGGGGGCAATTGAGCAGTTCTTC
cdr3_aa: CASSGVGGQGAIEQFF
v_call: TRBV7-2
d_call: TRBD1
clone_size: .
j_call: TRBJ2-1

cdr3_nt: TGCAGTACACTAGCGGGAGGGCCAAATGAGCAGTTCTTC
cdr3_aa: CSTLAGGPNEQFF
v_call: TRBV20-1
d_call: TRBD2
clone_size: .
j_call: TRBJ2-1

cdr3_nt: TGTGCCAGCAGCTCCGGACAGCACAATCAGCCCCAGTACTTC
cdr3_aa: CASSSGQHNQPQYF
v_call: TRBV7-2
d_call: .
clone_size: few
j_call: TRBJ2-5

cdr3_nt: TGTGCCAGCAGTGAATGGGACGGCACAGATACGCAGTATTTT
cdr3_aa: CASSEWDGTDTQYF
v_call: TRBV2
d_call: .
clone_size: many
j_call: TRBJ2-3

cdr3_nt: TGCAGTGCTAGAGTGGGCGGCTCTGGAAACACCTTC
cdr3_aa: CSARVGGSGNTF
v_call: TRBV20-1
d_call: .
clone_size: .
j_call: TRBJ1-2

cdr3_nt: TGCGCCAGCAGCCAAGATGGAACTAGCCGCACCGGGGAGCTGTTTTTT
cdr3_aa: CASSQDGTSRTGELFF
v_call: TRBV4-1
d_call: .
clone_size: .
j_call: TRBJ2-2

cdr3_nt: TGCAGTGCTAGTGACAGGGTAAAATACGAGCAGTACTTC
cdr3_aa: CSASDRVKYEQYF
v_call: TRBV20-1
d_call: TRBD1
clone_size: few
j_call: TRBJ2-7

cdr3_nt: TGTGCCAGCAGCTACGACAGGGTTGCCGGGGAGCTGTTTTTT
cdr3_aa: CASSYDRVAGELFF
v_call: TRBV2
d_call: TRBD1
clone_size: .
j_call: TRBJ2-2

cdr3_nt: TGTGCCACCAGTGACCGGGGGGACACCAAATGCGGGACCCAGTACTTC
cdr3_aa: CATSDRGDTKCGTQYF
v_call: TRBV24-1
d_call: .
clone_size: .
j_call: TRBJ2-5

cdr3_nt: TGTGCCAGCAGCCCACGACAGGGGGTGATCACAGATACGCAGTATTTT
cdr3_aa: CASSPRQGVITDTQYF
v_call: TRBV27
d_call: TRBD1
clone_size: many
j_call: TRBJ2-3

cdr3_nt: TGTGCCACCAGTGATTTGCAGGGACAGCGCTCAAGCGGGGAGCTGTTTTTT
cdr3_aa: CATSDLQGQRSSGELFF
v_call: TRBV24-1
d_call: TRBD1
clone_size: .
j_call: TRBJ2-2

cdr3_nt: TGTGCCAGCAGCACGGGACAGGGCAAGTACAATGAGCAGTTCTTC
cdr3_aa: CASSTGQGKYNEQFF
v_call: TRBV9
d_call: TRBD1
clone_size: .
j_call: TRBJ2-1

cdr3_nt: TGTGCCAGCAGCTTAGGAGTTGAGGGGACTGAAGCTTTCTTT
cdr3_aa: CASSLGVEGTEAFF
v_call: TRBV11-2
d_call: .
clone_size: few
j_call: TRBJ1-1

cdr3_nt: TGTGCCAGCAGCCCCCTACTTGGTGCATATAGCGATCAGCCCCAGCATTTT
cdr3_aa: CASSPLLGAYSDQPQHF
v_call: TRBV7-2
d_call: .
clone_size: few
j_call: TRBJ1-5

cdr3_nt: TGCAGCGGCGAGACAGGGGTGGCCCAGTACTTC
cdr3_aa: CSGETGVAQYF
v_call: TRBV29-1
d_call: TRBD1
clone_size: .
j_call: TRBJ2-5

cdr3_nt: TGTGCCAGCAGCTTGGCGGCGCAGGGAGCCTACGAGCATTTT
cdr3_aa: CASSLAAQGAYEHF
v_call: TRBV5-8
d_call: .
clone_size: .
j_call: TRBJ1-5

cdr3_nt: TGCAGTGCTATGACTAGCGGGCCCATAGGAACCGGGGAGCTGTTTTTT
cdr3_aa: CSAMTSGPIGTGELFF
v_call: TRBV20-1
d_call: TRBD2
clone_size: .
j_call: TRBJ2-2

cdr3_nt: TGCAGTGCGTGGACCCCGAGCCTCAATCAGCCCCAGCATTTT
cdr3_aa: CSAWTPSLNQPQHF
v_call: TRBV20-1
d_call: .
clone_size: few
j_call: TRBJ1-5

cdr3_nt: TGTGCCAGCACTTTGGTGACAGCCTCTTCAACTAATGAAAAACTGTTTTTT
cdr3_aa: CASTLVTASSTNEKLFF
v_call: TRBV12-3/TRBV12-4
d_call: .
clone_size: .
j_call: TRBJ1-4

cdr3_nt: TGTGCCAGCAGCCCTCTCGGAGGGAACTACGAGCAGTACTTC
cdr3_aa: CASSPLGGNYEQYF
v_call: TRBV7-9
d_call: .
clone_size: .
j_call: TRBJ2-7

cdr3_nt: TGTGCCTGGAGTGGGCTGGCGGGAGTGGAAACCGGGGAGCTGTTTTTT
cdr3_aa: CAWSGLAGVETGELFF
v_call: TRBV30
d_call: TRBD2
clone_size: few
j_call: TRBJ2-2

cdr3_nt: TGTGCCAGCAGTAGGGGACAGCTAAATCAGCCCCAGCATTTT
cdr3_aa: CASSRGQLNQPQHF
v_call: TRBV5-6
d_call: TRBD1
clone_size: .
j_call: TRBJ1-5

cdr3_nt: TGTGCCAGCAGTGAAATTCTAAGGGGGAAGACTGAAGCTTTCTTT
cdr3_aa: CASSEILRGKTEAFF
v_call: TRBV2
d_call: .
clone_size: once
j_call: TRBJ1-1

cdr3_nt: TGCAGTGCCGTAGGTGAGGGAGAACTTAGGGAGCAGTACTTC
cdr3_aa: CSAVGEGELREQYF
v_call: TRBV20-1
d_call: .
clone_size: few
j_call: TRBJ2-7

cdr3_nt: TGTGCCAGCAGTGGTGGGGGACCTAACACTGAAGCTTTCTTT
cdr3_aa: CASSGGGPNTEAFF
v_call: TRBV2
d_call: .
clone_size: few
j_call: TRBJ1-1

cdr3_nt: TGTGCCAGCAGCCTAGACCCTAGCAATCAGCCCCAGCATTTT
cdr3_aa: CASSLDPSNQPQHF
v_call: TRBV7-9
d_call: .
clone_size: many
j_call: TRBJ1-5

cdr3_nt: TGTGCCAGCAGCTTATCAGGACAGGGCACATACGAGCAGTACTTC
cdr3_aa: CASSLSGQGTYEQYF
v_call: TRBV7-8
d_call: TRBD1
clone_size: many
j_call: TRBJ2-7

cdr3_nt: TGCAGTGCTCCCGGGACTAGCGGGAGAGCCTACGAGCAGTACTTC
cdr3_aa: CSAPGTSGRAYEQYF
v_call: TRBV20-1
d_call: TRBD2
clone_size: .
j_call: TRBJ2-7

cdr3_nt: TGTGCCACCAGTGGGTCGGGGACGGGCACAGATACGCAGTATTTT
cdr3_aa: CATSGSGTGTDTQYF
v_call: TRBV24-1
d_call: .
clone_size: .
j_call: TRBJ2-3

cdr3_nt: TGTGCCAGCAGTCCAACTAGCGGCCTAGATACGCAGTATTTT
cdr3_aa: CASSPTSGLDTQYF
v_call: TRBV6-5
d_call: TRBD2
clone_size: many
j_call: TRBJ2-3

cdr3_nt: TGCAGCGTGGATCCACCCCTCCCCGGACGGGATGACACTGAAGCTTTCTTT
cdr3_aa: CSVDPPLPGRDDTEAFF
v_call: TRBV29-1
d_call: .
clone_size: .
j_call: TRBJ1-1

cdr3_nt: TGTGCCAGTAGTATAATCGTGGGAGTAAGCACAGATACGCAGTATTTT
cdr3_aa: CASSIIVGVSTDTQYF
v_call: TRBV19
d_call: .
clone_size: .
j_call: TRBJ2-3